This T cell receptor (beta chain) was profiled in a study of CD8 T cells in ankylosing spondylitis. TCRdb reprocessed the 5' RACE reads via MiXCR and lists one record per CDR3 protein. This sample has 220,000 or so distinct CDR3 sequences, with 15% to 20% found just once. Remarks on this clonotype: Its antigen is not identified.

CDR3 length: 13 amino acids. Per the germline V gene, CDR1 is MGHRA and CDR2 is YSYEKL. V trimming: 6 bases; J trimming: 4 bases; junction bases outside the gene matches: 5. Findings and limits, study-wide: Ankylosing spondylitis blood seemed to carry a telltale TCR beta motif made of under 10 highly homologous variants.

The sample was blood, either unsorted or a sorted T cell fraction (not recorded which). The chain carries TRBV4-1 and TRBJ2-7, with 8 nucleotides matching TRBD1. This sequence originates from a male donor with ankylosing spondylitis. This CDR3 is CASSGGTGYEQYF. The CDR3 nucleotides read TGCGCCAGCAGTGGGGGGACAGGTTACGAGCAGTACTTC.